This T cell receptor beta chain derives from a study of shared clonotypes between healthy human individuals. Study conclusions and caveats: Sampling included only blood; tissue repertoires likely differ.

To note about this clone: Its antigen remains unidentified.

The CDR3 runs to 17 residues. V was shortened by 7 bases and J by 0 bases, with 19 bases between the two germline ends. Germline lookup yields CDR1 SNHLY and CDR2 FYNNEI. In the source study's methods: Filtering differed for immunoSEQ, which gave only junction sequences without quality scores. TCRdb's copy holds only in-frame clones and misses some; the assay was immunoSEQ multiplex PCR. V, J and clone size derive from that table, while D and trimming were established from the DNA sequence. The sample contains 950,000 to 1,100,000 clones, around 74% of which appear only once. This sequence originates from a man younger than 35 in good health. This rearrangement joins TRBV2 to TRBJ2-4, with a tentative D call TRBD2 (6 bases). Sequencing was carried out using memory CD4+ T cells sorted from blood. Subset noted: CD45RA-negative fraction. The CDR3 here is CASTPPGLVLAKNIQYF. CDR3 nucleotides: TGTGCCAGCACCCCACCGGGACTCGTCCTAGCCAAAAACATTCAGTACTTC.